A few counts support the clone carrying this T cell receptor (beta chain). Its antigen is as yet unknown. This specimen belongs to a study of CD8 T cells in ankylosing spondylitis. General study results and limits: Disease-linked clones were reportedly significantly enriched in matched ankylosing spondylitis synovial fluid. Past studies reported some motif variants in reactive arthritis synovial fluid and blood. Disease-associated clones were CD8+ and fairly uncommon in peripheral blood. Characteristic of ankylosing spondylitis blood, it appeared, was a TCR beta motif comprising roughly eight highly homologous variants.

Between the trimmed V and J ends, which lost 0 bases and 5 bases, there was a span of 12 bases. Germline values: CDR1 SGHRS, CDR2 YFSETQ. The CDR3 is made up of 15 amino acids. In making TCR beta libraries, quantitative 5'-RACE with molecular barcodes was used. Each CDR3 protein gets one entry after TCRdb re-called the 5' RACE reads with MiXCR. Of approximately 540,000 distinct CDR3 sequences in the sample, about an eighth are singletons; the top ten hold around 7%. This clonotype originated in a male donor with ankylosing spondylitis. Sequenced material: blood, either unsorted or a sorted T cell fraction (not recorded which). The V call is TRBV5-1, the J call TRBJ2-1; a weak D match, TRBD1 (6 bases). DNA for the CDR3: TGCGCCAGCAGCTTGGACAGGGTCGGGAACAATGAGCAGTTCTTC. Translated, it gives CASSLDRVGNNEQFF.